This T cell receptor (beta chain) is from a study of cytomegalovirus exposure and HLA in healthy donors (dated by TCRdb to about 2017). In the study overall: In an earlier analysis of around 540 of the donors, 250 to 350 Gb of sequence data and just under 120 million unique TCR beta sequences from 150 million to 200 million T cells were reported. An early release that covered approximately 600 HLA-typed donors contained approximately 300 gigabases of sequencing data and 70 million to 100 million unique TCR sequences. The genetic ancestry cluster associated with self-reported Caucasian donors included roughly four fifths of the 350 to 500 genotyped donors. The study aimed to test whether cataloging public T cell receptors could reveal signatures of past pathogen exposure. The study profiled the T cell repertoires of under 700 subjects by immunosequencing and related them to cytomegalovirus serostatus. A separate validation cohort of 100 to 150 different subjects was used in addition to the roughly 640-subject first cohort. The study combined high-throughput TCR immunosequencing, statistical association of individual TCRs with disease status, and machine learning to predict cytomegalovirus infection status. A later analysis re-examined previously published TCR beta repertoires from more than 600 donors and added high-resolution HLA genotyping to investigate patterns of TCR occurrence. The later analysis used no new phenotypic data to find candidate immune exposures, relying instead on TCR beta sequences and their occurrence across donors. An earlier analysis of around 580 of the donors used high-throughput TCR beta sequencing to judge whether each TCR beta V gene segment behaved as functional or pseudogenic. Donor age, sex, ethnicity and CMV serostatus were compiled alongside the repertoire data. In a later genetic analysis, genome-wide SNP genotypes for about 65% of the 666 donors were used, and that subset was treated as a discovery cohort. Every discovery cohort repertoire had been produced on one sequencing platform. HLA typing included class I and class II loci at four-digit resolution. Typing coverage varied by locus: about 620-630 donors for A, B, C, DRB1 and DQB1; under 550 for DQA1; about 600 for DPA1; roughly 450 for DPB1. About five DR-DQ haplotypes were treated as single units for association and clustering because of strong linkage in the cohort. Among a few hundred genotyped donors of the cohort, an average of around 240,000 unique TCR beta nucleotide sequences were sequenced per donor, roughly 20% of them non-productive.

Libraries were constructed by the immunoSEQ multiplex PCR assay. A mixture of 60 forward primers for TCR Vbeta segments and 13 reverse primers for TCR Jbeta segments was used in the multiplex PCR. Amplification of the CDR3 region of rearranged TCR beta genes was performed with a multiplex PCR assay on genomic DNA. Amplified TCR beta libraries were sequenced as 87-base-pair reads on the Illumina HiSeq System. The study's processing was this. A later analysis tallied some 79 million unique TCR beta chains across the 650 to 750 repertoires, and approximately 12 million of those chains were shared by two or more donors. To remove PCR and sequencing errors, raw reads were error-corrected and collapsed into unique sequences using a nearest-neighbor algorithm that merged closely related sequences. CDR3 sequences were aligned to IMGT reference sequences to assign V, D and J gene segments. Each retained sequence needed at least a six-nucleotide match to both a V gene segment and a J gene segment. A rearrangement counted as productive if the CDR3 had no stop codons and remained in frame with V and J, and every other rearrangement counted as non-productive. Following IMGT convention, CDR3 was defined as the stretch from the second conserved V-encoded cysteine to the conserved J-encoded phenylalanine. The earlier analysis of about 610 of the donors excluded any sequence lacking an unambiguous match to a single V gene segment. An earlier analysis of 450 to 650 of the donors called V segments functional above 56.7% productive rearrangements and segregating when the between-donor standard deviation exceeded 5%. To diagnose cytomegalovirus status from the catalog of TCR beta chain sequences, a statistical classification framework was built. In a later analysis, TCR nucleotide sequences were compared against IMGT/GENE-DB human TR gene sequences so that V and J genes could be assigned. Using the TCRdist pipeline, a later analysis assigned CDR3 sequences along with most-parsimonious VDJ recombination scenarios. In a later analysis, each TCR beta chain was defined by its CDR3 amino acid sequence together with its V-gene family, and reads lacking a unique V-gene family were excluded. As a way to deal with suspected cross-contamination and a sequencing artifact, a later analysis dropped approximately 570 nucleotide sequences that were highly shared and had low generation probability. In a later analysis, a clonal expansion index for each public chain was calculated from normalized within-repertoire ranks of inferred template counts. A later analysis computed generation probabilities with a VDJ recombination model fitted to out-of-frame rearrangements, and checked the results against IGoR. A later analysis scored TCR-TCR, TCR-HLA and TCR-CMV co-occurrence with hypergeometric tests, applying a repertoire-size bias correction to TCR pairs. A later analysis estimated false discovery rates by permuting HLA or CMV assignments 20 times. In a later analysis, co-occurring TCRs were grouped using DBSCAN, and TCRdist sequence similarity was added for clustering within HLA-allele-positive subsets. Repertoires with fewer than 30,000 or more than 120,000 public chains, plus five repertoires with anomalous nucleotide sharing, were excluded from co-occurrence clustering. The table was pulled from immuneACCESS by TCRdb, which kept in-frame rearrangements only. Such tables lose some clones; where checked, under half of the loss comes from unresolved V genes, and the rest has no known cause. That table is the source of V, J and clone size, and D and trimming were worked out from the DNA. This sample lists about 77,000 clones; over 65% were detected once. 3.5% to 5.5% of the sample lies in the top ten.

Results the study describes overall, beyond this receptor: A total of fewer than 200 TCR beta chains were listed by the study as associated with cytomegalovirus. Several of the top co-occurrence clusters appeared to be linked to parvovirus B19, influenza, CMV and Epstein-Barr virus, according to a later analysis. Cytomegalovirus status was reported to be diagnosed by the classifier with high specificity and sensitivity in both the original and validation cohorts. A later analysis found that TCR association rates varied across HLA loci, with DRB1 alleles showing the most associated TCRs and HLA-C alleles the fewest. A later genetic analysis reported fewer N-insertions in productive TCRs among donors in an Asian-associated ancestry cluster than the roughly 700-donor mean. The authors suggested that the approach could potentially be extended to other disease states and immunological phenotypes. In a later genetic analysis, a missense DCLRE1C variant was associated with V-gene and J-gene trimming of TCR beta chains, and the association was replicated in an independent cohort. In a later analysis, HLA-associated TCR beta chains showed more clonal expansion and lower generation probabilities than non-associated chains that were equally common. When HLA alleles, especially DR and DQ, strongly co-occurred, TCR associations were difficult to assign to individual alleles. Because counts were too low, about 18 rarely observed V segments, including chromosome 9 orphons, were excluded from the earlier analysis of 587 of the donors. Specific HLA alleles were associated with more than 15,000 TCR beta sequences at a false discovery rate of 0.05 in a later analysis. A cluster of highly shared sequence variants was judged likely to be a technical artifact of the sequencing pipeline. The 87-base-pair reads could not distinguish some IMGT-functional V segments, including TRBV6-2 and TRBV6-3, so those segments were excluded. Linkage disequilibrium might explain the correlated functional status among segregating V segments, but an unknown experimental factor could not be excluded. In an earlier analysis of about 540 of the donors, most TCR beta V segments were observed in productive rearrangements about 87% or about 30% of the time, broadly matching IMGT annotations. Most TCR sequences were observed very rarely across donors, whereas some public TCRs were present in many individuals. A later analysis found that most CMV-associated TCR beta chains appeared HLA-restricted, with HLA associations seemingly driven largely by CMV exposure. In vitro tests confirmed that a few of the cytomegalovirus-associated TCR beta chains recognize cytomegalovirus antigens. Because HLA typing was unavailable for some donors at each locus, only the typed subset was used in association tests. In this cohort, only TCR beta chains were sequenced, and detectable features were limited by the absence of alpha or paired-chain data. A further reported finding was that TCR beta sequences accurately predicted the HLA-A and HLA-B alleles for most subjects in the first cohort. The presence/absence analyses assumed that sequencing depth was roughly uniform across donors, and that assumption may not be true. Immune exposure information for the cohort was limited to CMV serostatus.

Notes on this clone: It has no known antigen specificity. No per-base quality is available; no much larger clone lies one base away.

The cohort was made up of several hundred healthy bone marrow donors. Cohort members were all nominally healthy when sampled, although unrecorded immune exposures were likely present. The donor was CMV seronegative and was included in the group of a few hundred seronegative cohort members. Every donor gave a peripheral blood sample, and the peripheral blood mononuclear cells from that sample were used for TCR beta sequencing. The Qiagen DNeasy Blood Extraction Kit was used to extract genomic DNA from the blood cell samples. V is shortened by 5 bases, J by 3 bases, and the region joining them spans 10 bases. The CDR3 goes from the cysteine to the phenylalanine over 13 residues. The only DNA kept is the CDR3, 39 bases in frame from the first base. From the germline V gene, CDR1 is SNHLY and CDR2 is FYNNEI.

The chain is assembled from TRBV2 and TRBJ1-2, and perhaps TRBD1 as D gene, on 6 matching bases. This receptor was taken from a man aged 35-49 years in good health and CMV-seronegative. Sequences were obtained from PBMCs. The CDR3 region has the sequence CASSWGRDYGYTF. The bases read TGTGCCAGCAGTTGGGGGCGCGACTATGGCTACACCTTC.